Listed below are T cell receptor beta chains from one sample, sequenced in a study of blood T cells in healthy people across ages. TCRdb re-derived calls from the 5' RACE reads in MiXCR, one entry per CDR3 protein. The sample lists about 1.6 million distinct CDR3 sequences; around 36% were seen once. Sequenced sample: blood. Source of these receptors: a woman in her thirties in good health. Both conserved end residues are part of each CDR3. D genes are given only for firm matches. A row's size may be missing; if present it is once, few, many or a size class.

v_gene	d_gene	abundance	j_gene	CDR3aa	CDR3nt
TRBV20-1	NA	NA	TRBJ2-5	CSATTGRETQYF	TGCAGTGCTACCACAGGGCGGGAGACCCAGTACTTC
TRBV5-1	NA	NA	TRBJ1-1	CASSLWRGEMNTEAFF	TGCGCCAGCAGCTTGTGGCGCGGAGAGATGAACACTGAAGCTTTCTTT
TRBV20-1	TRBD2	NA	TRBJ2-1	CSAYPHGTSGEWAYNEQFF	TGCAGTGCTTATCCACACGGGACTAGCGGGGAATGGGCCTACAATGAGCAGTTCTTC
TRBV4-2	TRBD1	few	TRBJ2-7	CASSPPYGQGVNEQYF	TGTGCCAGCAGCCCGCCATATGGACAGGGGGTGAACGAGCAGTACTTC
TRBV5-1	NA	NA	TRBJ2-7	CASSPGTPVVGEQYF	TGCGCCAGCAGCCCCGGGACCCCGGTTGTCGGCGAGCAGTACTTC
TRBV6-6	NA	many	TRBJ1-1	CASSYSPGNTEAFF	TGTGCCAGCAGTTACTCGCCAGGGAACACTGAAGCTTTCTTT
TRBV5-5	NA	NA	TRBJ1-4	CASSPGANEKLFF	TGTGCCAGCAGCCCCGGGGCTAATGAAAAACTGTTTTTT
TRBV4-1	TRBD2	NA	TRBJ2-1	CASSQVGLAVSSYNEQFF	TGCGCCAGCAGCCAAGTAGGGCTAGCGGTGAGCTCCTACAATGAGCAGTTCTTC
TRBV7-9	TRBD1	few	TRBJ2-7	CASSPPDRGPHEQYF	TGTGCCAGCAGCCCCCCCGACAGGGGTCCCCACGAGCAGTACTTC
TRBV20-1	NA	NA	TRBJ2-5	CSATDYQETQYF	TGCAGTGCTACAGACTACCAAGAGACCCAGTACTTC
TRBV6-6	NA	NA	TRBJ1-4	CASSPHAGEWAGKLFF	TGTGCCAGCAGTCCCCATGCTGGAGAGTGGGCTGGTAAACTGTTTTTT
TRBV10-3	NA	many	TRBJ1-2	CAISESMSDTGSLYGYTF	TGTGCCATCAGTGAGTCTATGAGTGATACAGGGTCCCTCTATGGCTACACCTTC
TRBV4-2	NA	few	TRBJ2-1	CASSPRPETLYNEQFF	TGTGCCAGCAGCCCAAGACCGGAGACCCTCTACAATGAGCAGTTCTTC
TRBV7-2	NA	few	TRBJ1-2	CASSAGYNYGYTF	TGTGCCAGCAGCGCGGGGTATAACTATGGCTACACCTTC
TRBV7-9	TRBD1	few	TRBJ2-1	CASKTGTDNEQFF	TGTGCCAGCAAGACCGGGACAGACAATGAGCAGTTCTTC
TRBV20-1	NA	NA	TRBJ2-5	CSARGSDQETQYF	TGCAGTGCTAGAGGATCGGATCAAGAGACCCAGTACTTC
TRBV7-6	TRBD2	few	TRBJ2-1	CASSRGLGDNEQFF	TGTGCCAGCAGCCGGGGACTAGGAGACAATGAGCAGTTCTTC
TRBV20-1	TRBD1	NA	TRBJ1-2	CSARDQGQNNYGYTF	TGCAGTGCTAGAGATCAGGGACAGAATAACTATGGCTACACCTTC
TRBV3-1	NA	NA	TRBJ2-7	CASSQPGNRSSYEQYF	TGTGCCAGCAGCCAGCCTGGGAACAGGAGCTCCTACGAGCAGTACTTC